The 26 T cell receptor beta chains below all came from one sample that was sequenced in a study of technical replicates of blood from a few donors. Repertoires were generated with immunoSEQ multiplex PCR, while TCRdb's copy carries only in-frame clones and drops some. Among approximately 13,000 clones, around 79% were seen once, and the ten largest hold about 12%. Source material: PBMCs. Receptors originate from a human donor in good health.

The gene calls are TRBV27 and TRBJ1-2; maybe TRBD1 (5 bases). The CDR3 sequence is 13 residues long. Germline V CDR1 and CDR2: MNHEY, SMNVEV (reference sequence). V lost 3 bases to trimming and J lost 8 bases, with 13 bases between them. The DNA for the CDR3 is TGTGCCAGCAGTTTGGAGGGGCCGGAGGGCTACACCTTC. Translated: CASSLEGPEGYTF.

This clone was detected only once. This chain's CDR3 is CASSLTGPLYEQYF. The CDR3 DNA reads as TGTGCCAGCAGTTTAACAGGACCTCTCTACGAGCAGTACTTC. V usage is TRBV28 and J usage is TRBJ2-7; possible D gene TRBD1, 5 bases. Trimming removed 2 bases from V and 3 bases from J, with 11 bases in between. This CDR3 region has 14 residues. From germline, CDR1 is MDHEN and CDR2 SYDVKM.

CDR3 in DNA: TGCGCCAGCAGCCAGACTAGCGGGGGAACCTACGAGCAGTACTTC. This sequence encodes CASSQTSGGTYEQYF. This rearrangement joins TRBV5-1 to TRBJ2-7; 12 bases are a match to TRBD2. There are 15 residues in the CDR3. V was pared by 4 bases and J by 2 bases, with 4 bases of the junction left unmatched. CDR1 is SGHRS, CDR2 YFSETQ, per germline.

J is TRBJ2-1 and V is TRBV28; a weak D match, TRBD1 (5 bases). Germline CDR1 and CDR2: MDHEN and SYDVKM. CDR3 size: 13 residues. Trimming shortened V by 1 base and J by 10 bases, and 11 bases separated the two germline ends. The CDR3 reads CASSLYRQIEQFF. CDR3 bases: TGTGCCAGCAGTTTATATCGACAGATAGAGCAGTTCTTC.

This clone has just a few counts. The CDR3 sequence: CASSPRGRGEPQHF. The CDR3 bases are TGTGCCAGCAGTCCCAGGGGGCGAGGGGAGCCCCAGCATTTT. The chain combines TRBV27 with TRBJ1-5; 8 nucleotides align to TRBD1. The V gene end was trimmed by 5 bases and the J gene end by 8 bases; junction bases not matched to a gene: 8. This CDR3 has 14 residues. Germline V gene sequence: CDR1 MNHEY, CDR2 SMNVEV (reference sequence).

The J gene is TRBJ2-3, the V gene TRBV4-2; D is unresolved. CDR3 length equals 16 residues. The V end was cut by 0 bases, the J end by 1 base, with 11 bases between. Germline loops: CDR1 LGHNA, CDR2 YNFKEQ. The chain's CDR3 is CASSQDVTRGTDTQYF. The CDR3 coding sequence is TGTGCCAGCAGCCAAGACGTAACCCGAGGCACAGATACGCAGTATTTT.

The J gene is TRBJ2-1, the V gene TRBV11-3; D possibly corresponds to TRBD1 (5 bases). This CDR3 has 15 residues. Germline CDR1 SGHNT, CDR2 YENEEA. Trimming left V 1 base short and J 0 bases short, with 7 bases between. The CDR3 sequence is CASSLVGDSYNEQFF. The CDR3 bases are TGTGCCAGCAGCTTAGTAGGGGACTCCTACAATGAGCAGTTCTTC.

This clone has a handful of counts. V usage is TRBV7-9 and J usage is TRBJ1-1, with 9 bases that match TRBD1. From germline, CDR1 is SEHNR and CDR2 FQNEAQ (reference sequence). The trim removed 6 bases at V and 4 bases at J, leaving 6 bases unmatched. CDR3 length equals 14 residues. DNA of the CDR3: TGTGCCAGCAGTTTGTTGACAGGGGGCACTGAAGCTTTCTTT. Translation: CASSLLTGGTEAFF.

This clone showed up just once. The chain has TRBV5-1 and TRBJ2-3; TRBD2 might be the D (6 bases). Deletions cut 0 bases from V and 7 bases from J, with 12 bases between. The CDR3 sequence is 14 residues long. Per the germline V gene, CDR1 is SGHRS and CDR2 is YFSETQ. The CDR3 coding sequence is TGCGCCAGCAGCTTGGGTCAGGAGGGGCATACGCAGTATTTT. Protein sequence: CASSLGQEGHTQYF.

V is TRBV10-2 and J is TRBJ2-1, with 9 bases matching TRBD2. This CDR3 is 12 amino acids long. V was clipped by 7 bases and J by 13 bases; unmatched bases: 8. Germline CDR1 WSHSY, CDR2 SAAADI. The CDR3 DNA reads as TGCGCCAGCATGCCTAGCGGGATGGATCAGTTCTTC. It translates to CASMPSGMDQFF.

V gene TRBV9 combines with J gene TRBJ2-1, with D possibly being TRBD2 (5 bases). Germline V CDR1 and CDR2: SGDLS, YYNGEE. Trimming cost V 0 bases and J 8 bases, with 15 bases left between them. The CDR3 extends over 15 amino acids. The DNA of the CDR3 is TGTGCCAGCAGCGTAGCGGCCTGGTCGGAGGATGAGCAGTTCTTC. It is translated as CASSVAAWSEDEQFF.

The chain is built from TRBV19 and TRBJ1-3; the D gene is possibly TRBD1 (6 bases). Germline V gives CDR1 LNHDA, CDR2 SQIVND (reference sequence). Between the trimmed V and J ends, which lost 3 bases and 0 bases, there was a span of 9 bases. The CDR3 length is 15 residues. As DNA, the CDR3 is TGTGCCAGTAGTATCGTCAGGGGCTCTGGAAACACCATATATTTT. Protein: CASSIVRGSGNTIYF. Using reference TRBV19 and TRBJ1-3 for the parts outside the CDR3, the full variable domain is DGGITQSPKYLFRKEGQNVTLSCEQNLNHDAMYWYRQDPGQGLRLIYYSQIVNDFQKGDIAEGYSVSREKKESFPLTVTSAQKNPTAFYLCASSIVRGSGNTIYFGEGSWLTVV.

V usage is TRBV9 and J usage is TRBJ2-1; 12 bases match TRBD2. The CDR3 consists of 18 residues. V was clipped by 0 bases and J by 2 bases; unmatched bases: 6. Germline V gene sequence: CDR1 SGDLS, CDR2 YYNGEE. For the CDR3, the DNA is TGTGCCAGCAGCGTAGGGCTAGCGGGAGGGCCGACCTACAATGAGCAGTTCTTC. It specifies CASSVGLAGGPTYNEQFF.

This clone has more than one count but fewer than ten. This chain uses TRBV29-1 with TRBJ2-7; TRBD2 agrees at 13 bases. The junction had 8 bases not matched to a gene; V was cut back by 0 bases and J by 3 bases. CDR1 SQVTM and CDR2 ANQGSEA come from the germline V gene. The CDR3 extends over 17 amino acids. CDR3 nucleotide sequence: TGCAGCGTTGAAGACCCAACCGGACTAGCGGGAGTCTACGAGCAGTACTTC. This encodes CSVEDPTGLAGVYEQYF.

The chain recombines TRBV5-8 with TRBJ2-7, with unresolved D. Per germline, CDR1 SGHTS and CDR2 YDEGEE. The CDR3 spans 16 residues. Trimming removed 0 bases at V and 7 bases at J, with 20 bases between. CDR3 protein: CASSLGGRSPFLEQYF. CDR3 bases: TGTGCCAGCAGCTTGGGCGGCCGTTCGCCCTTCTTGGAGCAGTACTTC.

This rearrangement joins TRBV6-1 to TRBJ2-3; no firm D call. The CDR3 runs 13 residues. Germline values: CDR1 MNHNS, CDR2 SASEGT. V lost 2 bases and J lost 4, with 7 bases in between. The CDR3 DNA reads as TGTGCCAGCAGTGAAACGGTGGCAGATACGCAGTATTTT. Its protein is CASSETVADTQYF.

The CDR3 sequence is CASRLAGSTDTQYF. Written as DNA, the CDR3 is TGCGCCAGTCGACTAGCGGGAAGCACAGATACGCAGTATTTT. This chain connects TRBV5-1 to TRBJ2-3; 11 bases fit TRBD2. Germline V gene sequence: CDR1 SGHRS, CDR2 YFSETQ. The V and J ends lost 8 bases and 0 bases, in that order; junction bases with no gene match: 2. This CDR3 comprises 14 residues.

The gene calls are TRBV2 and TRBJ1-5; 11 nucleotides match TRBD1. The length of the CDR3 is 16 residues. Germline lookup yields CDR1 SNHLY and CDR2 FYNNEI. Trimming took 8 bases from V and 3 from J; bases not matched to a gene: 9. The CDR3 DNA is TGTGCCAGCTCGACCGGGACAGGGGGGTTCAATCAGCCCCAGCATTTT. As protein: CASSTGTGGFNQPQHF.

The chain uses TRBV6-6 and TRBJ2-5; D is possibly TRBD2 (6 bases). The V end lost 7 bases, the J end lost 1 base, and 10 bases lay between the germline ends. Per the germline V gene, CDR1 is MNHNY and CDR2 is SVGAGI (reference sequence). The CDR3 totals 13 residues. CDR3 in amino acids: CASNRDSQETQYF. The CDR3 coding sequence is TGTGCCAGCAACCGGGACTCCCAAGAGACCCAGTACTTC.

The chain is built from TRBV6-6 and TRBJ2-3; tentative D call: TRBD2 (5 bases). V was clipped by 5 bases and J by 2 bases, with 14 bases between them. From germline, CDR1 is MNHNY and CDR2 SVGAGI (reference sequence). This CDR3 contains 15 residues. The CDR3 sequence is CASSDSDSYTDTQYF. CDR3 sequence (DNA): TGTGCCAGCAGTGATTCGGACTCATACACAGATACGCAGTATTTT.

CDR3 sequence: CASSQDTSGTNEQFF. The CDR3 DNA reads as TGTGCCAGCAGCCAAGATACTAGCGGGACCAATGAGCAGTTCTTC. V and J are TRBV4-2 and TRBJ2-1; 10 nucleotides line up with TRBD2. Germline CDR1 reads LGHNA; CDR2 reads YNFKEQ. The CDR3 has 15 residues. After removal of 0 bases from V and 6 bases from J, the junction contained 2 bases not matched to a gene.

The chain has TRBV5-1 and TRBJ2-3, with D tentatively TRBD1 (6 bases). The V end lost 4 bases, the J end lost 3 bases, and 18 bases lay between the germline ends. The germline CDR1 and CDR2 sequences are SGHRS and YFSETQ. The CDR3 consists of 16 residues. CDR3 in amino acids: CASSKNPGVGTDTQYF. In nucleotides, the CDR3 is TGCGCCAGCAGCAAAAACCCAGGGGTGGGTACAGATACGCAGTATTTT.

The chain carries TRBV6-4 and TRBJ2-3; maybe TRBD1 (6 bases). Germline CDR1 and CDR2: MRHNA and SNTAGT. The V end lost 8 bases, the J end lost 8 bases, and 20 bases lay between the germline ends. The length of the CDR3 is 14 residues. This CDR3 is CASAAGGEEFTQYF. In DNA, the CDR3 is TGTGCCAGCGCGGCTGGGGGCGAGGAGTTTACGCAGTATTTT.

The chain recombines TRBV9 with TRBJ2-1; a possible D gene is TRBD2 (7 bases). CDR1 SGDLS and CDR2 YYNGEE come from the germline V gene. Deletions cut 3 bases from V and 1 base from J, with 11 bases between. This CDR3 is built from 15 residues. The CDR3 DNA is TGTGCCAGCAGCGAGGGGGGGGGTTCCTACAATGAGCAGTTCTTC. This translates into CASSEGGGSYNEQFF.

The J gene is TRBJ2-5, the V gene TRBV10-3; TRBD1 is a possible D gene (6 bases). From germline, CDR1 is ENHRY and CDR2 SYGVKD. Between the trimmed V and J ends, which lost 3 bases and 2 bases, there was a span of 10 bases. The CDR3 has 14 residues. Here the CDR3 DNA reads TGTGCCATCAGTGACCACAGGGTACAAGAGACCCAGTACTTC. Translating gives CAISDHRVQETQYF.

The chain carries TRBV5-1 and TRBJ1-2; no reliable D call. Germline lookup yields CDR1 SGHRS and CDR2 YFSETQ. V was shortened by 0 bases and J by 8 bases, with 11 bases between the two germline ends. CDR3 length: 13 residues. The CDR3 DNA is TGCGCCAGCAGCTTGGATGCCGAGGGAGGCTACACCTTC. Amino acids: CASSLDAEGGYTF.